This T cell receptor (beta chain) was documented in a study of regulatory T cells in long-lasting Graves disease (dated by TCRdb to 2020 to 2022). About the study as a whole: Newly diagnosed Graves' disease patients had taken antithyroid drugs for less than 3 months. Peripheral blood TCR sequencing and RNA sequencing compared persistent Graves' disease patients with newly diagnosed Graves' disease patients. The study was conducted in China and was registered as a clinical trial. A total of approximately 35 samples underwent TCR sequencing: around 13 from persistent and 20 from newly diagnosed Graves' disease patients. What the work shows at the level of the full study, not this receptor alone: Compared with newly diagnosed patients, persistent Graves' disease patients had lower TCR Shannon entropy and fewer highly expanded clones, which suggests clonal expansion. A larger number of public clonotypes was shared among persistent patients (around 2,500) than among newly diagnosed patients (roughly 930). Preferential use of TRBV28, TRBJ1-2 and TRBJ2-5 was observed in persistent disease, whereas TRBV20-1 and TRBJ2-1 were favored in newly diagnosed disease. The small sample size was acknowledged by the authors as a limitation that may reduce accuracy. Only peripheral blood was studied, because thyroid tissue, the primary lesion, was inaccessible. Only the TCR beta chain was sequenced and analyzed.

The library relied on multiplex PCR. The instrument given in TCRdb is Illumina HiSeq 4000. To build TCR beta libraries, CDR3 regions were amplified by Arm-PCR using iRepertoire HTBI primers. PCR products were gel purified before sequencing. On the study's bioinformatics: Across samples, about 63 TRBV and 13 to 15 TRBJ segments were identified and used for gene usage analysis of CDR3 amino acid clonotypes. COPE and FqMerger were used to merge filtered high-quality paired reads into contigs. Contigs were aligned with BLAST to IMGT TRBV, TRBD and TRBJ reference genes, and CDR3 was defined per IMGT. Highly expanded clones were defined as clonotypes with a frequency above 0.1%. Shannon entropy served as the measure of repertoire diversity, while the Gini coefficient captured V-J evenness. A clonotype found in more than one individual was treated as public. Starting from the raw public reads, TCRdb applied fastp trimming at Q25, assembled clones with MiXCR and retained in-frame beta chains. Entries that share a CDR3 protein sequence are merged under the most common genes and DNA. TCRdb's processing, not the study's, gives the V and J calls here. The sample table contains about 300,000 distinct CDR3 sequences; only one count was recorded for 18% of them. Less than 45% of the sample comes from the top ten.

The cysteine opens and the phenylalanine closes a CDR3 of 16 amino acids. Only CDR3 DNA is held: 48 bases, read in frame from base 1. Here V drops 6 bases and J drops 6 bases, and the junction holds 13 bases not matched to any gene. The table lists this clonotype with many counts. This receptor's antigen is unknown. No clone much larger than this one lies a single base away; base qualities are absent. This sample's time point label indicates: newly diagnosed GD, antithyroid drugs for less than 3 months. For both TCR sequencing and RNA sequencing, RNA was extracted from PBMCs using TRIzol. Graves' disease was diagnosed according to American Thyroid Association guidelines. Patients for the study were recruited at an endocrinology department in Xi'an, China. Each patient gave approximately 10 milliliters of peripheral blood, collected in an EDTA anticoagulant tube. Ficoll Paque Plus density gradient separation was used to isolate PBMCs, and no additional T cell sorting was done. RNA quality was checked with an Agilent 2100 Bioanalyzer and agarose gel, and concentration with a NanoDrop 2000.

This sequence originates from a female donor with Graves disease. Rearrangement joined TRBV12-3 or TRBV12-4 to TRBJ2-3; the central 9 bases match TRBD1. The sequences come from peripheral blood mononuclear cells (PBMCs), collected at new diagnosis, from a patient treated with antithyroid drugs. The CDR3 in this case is CASRAHEGQGWDTQYF. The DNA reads TGTGCCAGCAGGGCCCATGAGGGACAGGGTTGGGATACGCAGTATTTT.